This T cell receptor beta chain came from a study of T-cell reconstitution after alpha-beta-depleted transplantation in children. Findings and caveats of the study: In patients about two months after transplant, alpha-beta T cells reportedly arose from several hundred expanded graft clones. When one year had passed after transplant, most T-cell counts and diversity came from newly produced T cells.

Preparation of the TCRbeta library was carried out with unique molecular identifiers. From the PCR reads, TCRdb called clonotypes with MiXCR, one entry per CDR3 protein. The sample yields hundreds of thousands of distinct CDR3 sequences, roughly 14% seen once. Details on this clonotype: Antigen: not known.

The CDR3 contains 13 residues. V lost 4 bases, J lost 5 bases, and 9 bases lay in between. In germline, CDR1 is MRHNA, CDR2 SNTAGT. This sequence joins TRBV6-4 and TRBJ2-1; a weak D match, TRBD2 (6 bases). The material sequenced was PBMCs, taken before TCRalphabeta/CD19-depleted stem cell transplant. The sequence came from a girl aged 2 to 10 with congenital amegakaryocytic thrombocytopenia, due to receive a stem cell transplant. As DNA, the CDR3 is TGTGCCAGCAGTGGCGGGATAAACAATGAGCAGTTCTTC. Residues: CASSGGINNEQFF.